These 28 T cell receptor beta chains were sequenced from one sample in a study of neoadjuvant nivolumab and ipilimumab in lung cancer. Profiled with immunoSEQ multiplex PCR; TCRdb holds only in-frame clones, not every one. The repertoire has about 20,000 clones, more than 75% of them found once; the top ten carry over 6%. Specimen: tumor tissue, collected after neoadjuvant nivolumab, alone or with ipilimumab, at or shortly before surgery. Source of these receptors: an adult with non-small cell lung cancer.

The V call is TRBV10-3, the J call TRBJ2-7; possible D gene TRBD1, 7 bases. The V and J ends lost 8 bases and 3 bases respectively, with 17 bases between them. The CDR3 has 14 residues. Germline V gives CDR1 ENHRY, CDR2 SYGVKD. DNA of the CDR3: TGTGCCATCCGATTCGGCAGGGGGGACTACGAGCAGTACTTC. This gives the protein CAIRFGRGDYEQYF.

The rearrangement uses TRBV29-1 and TRBJ1-3; D is undetermined. This CDR3 is built from 16 residues. Germline CDR1 is SQVTM and CDR2 is ANQGSEA. V was clipped by 1 base and J by 0 bases, with 13 bases between them. As DNA, the CDR3 is TGCAGCGTTGAAGTATTTGAGGATTACTCTGGAAACACCATATATTTT. It codes for CSVEVFEDYSGNTIYF.

The rearrangement uses TRBV4-3 and TRBJ1-4; D ambiguous. This CDR3 comprises 15 residues. Per germline, CDR1 LGHNA and CDR2 YSLEER. V was pared by 0 bases and J by 8 bases, with 13 bases between. Written as DNA, the CDR3 is TGCGCCAGCAGCCAAGAGAGCCGACGTCCGGAAAAACTGTTTTTT. Translation gives CASSQESRRPEKLFF.

The chain recombines TRBV10-2 with TRBJ2-2; 12 nucleotides line up with TRBD2. Per the germline V gene, CDR1 is WSHSY and CDR2 is SAAADI. Trimming removed 3 bases from V and 5 bases from J; junction bases left unmatched: 1. This CDR3 contains 15 residues. CDR3 residues: CASSELAGGTGELFF. The CDR3 DNA is TGCGCCAGCAGTGAACTAGCGGGAGGTACCGGGGAGCTGTTTTTT.

This clone came up a few times. The genes are TRBV6-6 and TRBJ2-2; 9 nucleotides agree with TRBD1. Germline V lookup: CDR1 MNHNY, CDR2 SVGAGI (reference sequence). V lost 6 bases, J lost 6 bases, and 5 bases stayed unmatched. The CDR3 has 14 residues. The CDR3 nucleotides read TGTGCCAGCAGCCGGGACAGGGAACCCGGGGAGCTGTTTTTT. Amino acid sequence: CASSRDREPGELFF.

The chain joins TRBV30 to TRBJ2-1; the match to TRBD2 covers 12 bases. CDR1 GTSNPN and CDR2 SVGIG come from the germline V gene (reference sequence). J gave up 4 bases and V 0 bases, and 7 bases lay outside the gene matches. The CDR3 extends over 17 amino acids. The CDR3 DNA reads TGTGCCTGGAGTGTACGGCCTAGCGGGAGGGCTTACAATGAGCAGTTCTTC. Its protein is CAWSVRPSGRAYNEQFF.

This clone was detected a few times. The chain couples TRBV29-1 to TRBJ2-7; TRBD1 is a possible D gene (6 bases). The CDR3 has 16 amino acids. Germline lookup yields CDR1 SQVTM and CDR2 ANQGSEA. The V end was cut by 6 bases, the J end by 2 bases, with 23 bases between. The CDR3 sequence: CSVDPDLGGAAYEQYF. CDR3 in DNA: TGCAGCGTGGATCCTGACTTAGGGGGAGCGGCCTACGAGCAGTACTTC.

CDR3: CASSLRIGTGDTGELFF. CDR3 in DNA: TGTGCCAGCAGCTTAAGAATAGGGACAGGGGACACCGGGGAGCTGTTTTTT. This rearrangement joins TRBV7-9 to TRBJ2-2, with TRBD1 matching 10 bases. Germline loops: CDR1 SEHNR, CDR2 FQNEAQ (reference sequence). V dropped 2 bases and J dropped 3; count of bases not matched to a gene: 6. This CDR3 has 17 amino acids.

The chain joins TRBV29-1 to TRBJ1-4; D not certain. The CDR3 consists of 13 residues. From germline, CDR1 is SQVTM and CDR2 ANQGSEA. Deletions cut 4 bases from V and 0 bases from J, with 6 bases between. This CDR3 reads CSVGGATNEKLFF. In DNA form, the CDR3 reads TGCAGCGTTGGAGGAGCAACTAATGAAAAACTGTTTTTT.

The rearrangement joins TRBV20-1 to TRBJ1-3, with unresolved D. The CDR3 consists of 11 residues. From germline, CDR1 is DFQATT and CDR2 SNEGSKA (reference sequence). V lost 6 bases to trimming and J lost 8 bases, with 11 bases between them. The CDR3 protein is CSAPKADTIYF. CDR3 nucleotide sequence: TGCAGTGCCCCGAAAGCTGACACCATATATTTT.

The CDR3 is CASSFPGQVTGYTF. CDR3 nucleotides: TGTGCCAGCAGTTTCCCGGGACAGGTGACGGGCTACACCTTC. The chain recombines TRBV28 with TRBJ1-2; 8 nucleotides line up with TRBD1. The germline V gene has CDR1 MDHEN and CDR2 SYDVKM. V dropped 3 bases and J dropped 8; count of bases not matched to a gene: 8. The CDR3 loop spans 14 amino acids.

The rearrangement uses TRBV7-9 and TRBJ2-5; weak D call: TRBD1 (5 bases). Deletions cut 3 bases from V and 5 bases from J, with 10 bases between. Germline CDR1 SEHNR, CDR2 FQNEAQ (reference sequence). The CDR3 contains 13 residues. The CDR3 bases are TGTGCCAGCAGCTTTGGGGCACGGGAGACCCAGTACTTC. This codes for CASSFGARETQYF.

The rearrangement links TRBV19 to TRBJ1-1, with TRBD1 as a possible D gene (6 bases). The germline gives CDR1 LNHDA, CDR2 SQIVND (reference sequence). Trimming pared 5 bases from V and 1 base from J, leaving 8 bases between. The CDR3 consists of 13 residues. The CDR3, as DNA: TGTGCCAGTAGTTCACAGGGGAACACTGAAGCTTTCTTT. Protein: CASSSQGNTEAFF.

This chain connects TRBV18 to TRBJ1-2, with D perhaps TRBD1 (5 bases). Germline V gives CDR1 KGHSH, CDR2 LQKENI. V shed 2 bases and J shed 2 bases, with 9 bases lying between them. The CDR3 totals 14 residues. The CDR3 DNA is TGTGCCAGCTCACCAGGCGCAGGGAACTATGGCTACACCTTC. Its protein is CASSPGAGNYGYTF.

The chain joins TRBV6-1 to TRBJ1-5, with D unclear. From germline, CDR1 is MNHNS and CDR2 SASEGT. V lost 0 bases, J lost 4 bases, and 10 bases lay in between. The CDR3 covers 15 residues. CDR3 residues: CASSEAVAINQPQHF. In DNA form, the CDR3 reads TGTGCCAGCAGTGAAGCCGTGGCAATAAATCAGCCCCAGCATTTT.

The chain is built from TRBV2 and TRBJ2-1; TRBD2 agrees at 13 bases. The CDR3 is 18 residues long. V shed 10 bases and J 2 bases; nucleotides not matched to a gene: 14. Per the germline V gene, CDR1 is SNHLY and CDR2 is FYNNEI. CDR3 DNA sequence: TGTGCCATCAAATTTTCCGGGACTAGCGGGACCGCCTACAATGAGCAGTTCTTC. As protein: CAIKFSGTSGTAYNEQFF.

CDR3 in DNA: TGTGCCAGCAGCTTAGCGCGCCGGTTCGGCGACTACGAGCAGTACTTC. Protein product: CASSLARRFGDYEQYF. The chain employs TRBV7-9 and TRBJ2-7, with no clear D. Per the germline V gene, CDR1 is SEHNR and CDR2 is FQNEAQ (reference sequence). This CDR3 comprises 16 residues. Trimming took off 0 bases at V and 3 bases at J, with 15 bases between the two ends.

The rearrangement uses TRBV5-6 and TRBJ2-1, with 8 bases that match TRBD1. The ends lost 3 bases at V and 8 bases at J; junction bases unmatched: 4. The CDR3 contains 13 residues. From germline, CDR1 is SGHDT and CDR2 YYEEEE. The CDR3 sequence is CASSSGTGYEQFF. In DNA form, the CDR3 reads TGTGCCAGCAGCTCCGGGACAGGATATGAGCAGTTCTTC. Full variable domain (remainder filled in from reference TRBV5-6 and TRBJ2-1): DAGVTQSPTHLIKTRGQQVTLRCSPKSGHDTVSWYQQALGQGPQFIFQYYEEEERQRGNFPDRFSGHQFPNYSSELNVNALLLGDSALYLCASSSGTGYEQFFGPGTRLTVL.

The chain combines TRBV13 with TRBJ1-3; possibly TRBD1 for D (5 bases). Germline V CDR1 and CDR2: PRHDT, FYEKMQ (reference sequence). The CDR3 consists of 15 residues. Trimming pared 1 base from V and 1 base from J, leaving 8 bases between. As DNA, the CDR3 is TGTGCCAGCAGCTTAGCGGGACTGTCTGGAAACACCATATATTTT. Its protein is CASSLAGLSGNTIYF.

The V and J genes are TRBV30 and TRBJ2-1, with D perhaps being TRBD1 or TRBD2 (5 bases each). Germline V gene data show CDR1 as GTSNPN and CDR2 as SVGIG (reference sequence). The V and J ends lost 1 base and 3 bases respectively, with 7 bases between them. This CDR3 has 13 residues. The CDR3 DNA reads TGTGCCTGGAGTGGGGGGTACTACAATGAGCAGTTCTTC. Protein sequence: CAWSGGYYNEQFF.

This chain joins TRBV5-8 and TRBJ2-3; D possibly corresponds to TRBD1 (6 bases). The germline gives CDR1 SGHTS, CDR2 YDEGEE. CDR3 length equals 14 residues. The V and J ends lost 0 bases and 4 bases respectively, with 9 bases between them. This CDR3 is CASSLGYRADTQYF. The DNA of the CDR3 is TGTGCCAGCAGCTTGGGATACAGGGCAGATACGCAGTATTTT.

Only one count was recorded for this clone. The rearrangement joins TRBV5-4 to TRBJ2-6, with a tentative D call TRBD1 (6 bases). Germline V lookup: CDR1 SGHNT, CDR2 YYREEE (reference sequence). The CDR3 extends over 17 amino acids. Trimming left V 2 bases short and J 1 base short, with 13 bases between. The DNA of the CDR3 is TGTGCCAGCAGCTTAGGGGGATTGTTGTCTGGGGCCAACGTCCTGACTTTC. Residues: CASSLGGLLSGANVLTF.

Only a few counts were recorded for this clone. The V gene is TRBV29-1, the J gene TRBJ2-5, with 14 bases identical to TRBD2. The germline V gene encodes CDR1 SQVTM and CDR2 ANQGSEA. V shed 7 bases and J 4 bases; nucleotides not matched to a gene: 8. CDR3 length equals 15 residues. CDR3 DNA: TGCAGCGCTGGGGGACTAGCGGGAGTAGGAGAGACCCAGTACTTC. Its translation: CSAGGLAGVGETQYF.

The V and J genes are TRBV7-9 and TRBJ1-3; 11 nucleotides agree with TRBD1. The CDR3 has 16 residues. Trimming took 4 bases from V and 8 from J; bases not matched to a gene: 10. The germline CDR1 and CDR2 sequences are SEHNR and FQNEAQ (reference sequence). The DNA for the CDR3 is TGTGCCAGCAGCTCTACGGACAGGGGGCTGGAGGACACCATATATTTT. It encodes CASSSTDRGLEDTIYF.

The V and J genes are TRBV5-1 and TRBJ1-1, with D perhaps TRBD1 (5 bases). The V end was cut by 2 bases, the J end by 0 bases, with 17 bases between. The CDR3 covers 17 residues. Germline lookup yields CDR1 SGHRS and CDR2 YFSETQ. The DNA for the CDR3 is TGCGCCAGCAGCTTTTCGGGACGGGCTTCGATGAACACTGAAGCTTTCTTT. It yields the protein CASSFSGRASMNTEAFF.

The chain joins TRBV7-9 to TRBJ2-2; D might be TRBD2 (7 bases). Germline V gene data show CDR1 as SEHNR and CDR2 as FQNEAQ (reference sequence). This CDR3 spans 16 amino acids. The V end lost 7 bases, the J end lost 4 bases, and 19 bases lay between the germline ends. CDR3 sequence reads: CASTRGAQHLTGELFF. DNA of the CDR3: TGTGCCAGCACCCGGGGGGCACAACACCTCACCGGGGAGCTGTTTTTT.

The chain couples TRBV2 to TRBJ2-3; D is perhaps TRBD2 (5 bases). Looked up from germline, CDR1 is SNHLY and CDR2 is FYNNEI. The CDR3 covers 11 residues. V lost 8 bases to trimming and J lost 6 bases, with 9 bases between them. The CDR3 sequence: CASLGGDTQYF. The CDR3 region has the DNA TGTGCCAGCCTTGGAGGTGATACGCAGTATTTT.

The J gene is TRBJ1-2, the V gene TRBV28, with D maybe TRBD1 (6 bases). The V end was cut by 3 bases, the J end by 8 bases, with 13 bases between. Germline lookup yields CDR1 MDHEN and CDR2 SYDVKM. The CDR3 contains 13 residues. The CDR3 protein is CASSLRTVRGYTF. The CDR3 bases are TGTGCCAGCAGTTTGAGGACAGTACGAGGCTACACCTTC.